The present TCR beta chain was sequenced within a study of CD8 T cells in Susac syndrome. This CDR3 has 11 residues. Trimming pared 6 bases from V and 5 bases from J, leaving 7 bases between. Random-hexamer reverse transcription was applied to 0.5 to 1 ug RNA. TCRdb ran MiXCR on the immunoSEQ multiplex PCR reads and lists one entry per CDR3 protein. The repertoire holds about 120,000 distinct CDR3 sequences, with about 92% as singletons. The authors sequenced TCR beta from blood CD8+ and CD4+ T cells. Negative magnetic isolation gave CD8+ and CD4+ cells; FACS enriched CD8+ TEMRA. The clonotype originates from a human donor with multiple sclerosis. The sequenced sample was CD4+ T cells from PBMCs. This sequence joins TRBV12-3 or TRBV12-4 and TRBJ2-5; D gene uncertain. This chain's CDR3 is CASSRVETQYF. DNA for the CDR3: TGTGCCAGCAGCCGGGTGGAGACCCAGTACTTC.